The clone carrying this T cell receptor (beta chain) was seen repeatedly, ten times or more. The antigen is not known. Researchers built TCR beta libraries using quantitative 5'-RACE with molecular barcodes. In TCRdb, the 5' RACE reads were re-called with MiXCR into one record per CDR3 protein. The sample includes just under 350,000 distinct CDR3 sequences, 14% to 15% seen only once; the top ten take about 1%. The germline V gene has CDR1 SGHTS and CDR2 YDEGEE. The V gene end was trimmed by 4 bases and the J gene end by 5 bases; junction bases not matched to a gene: 11. The CDR3 consists of 15 residues. The data were taken from a study of CD8 T cells in ankylosing spondylitis. Study-level points and caveats: In ankylosing spondylitis patients, matched synovial fluid reportedly showed significant enrichment of disease-linked clones. Prior literature has documented some motif variants in synovial fluid and blood from reactive arthritis. Within ankylosing spondylitis blood, a TCR beta motif made up of several highly homologous variants appeared to be characteristic.

V is TRBV5-8 and J is TRBJ2-5; 7 nucleotides line up with TRBD2. The TCR sequence derives from a male donor with ankylosing spondylitis or in good health (not recorded which). Sequenced sample: blood, either unsorted or a sorted T cell fraction (not recorded which). In DNA, the CDR3 is TGTGCCAGCAGCCCGGGGGAAGCGGGGAGCGAGACCCAGTACTTC. The encoded protein is CASSPGEAGSETQYF. Variable domain in full (rest from reference TRBV5-8 and TRBJ2-5): EAGVTQSPTHLIKTRGQQATLRCSPISGHTSVYWYQQALGLGLQFLLWYDEGEERNRGNFPPRFSGRQFPNYSSELNVNALELEDSALYLCASSPGEAGSETQYFGPGTRLLVL.